The following is a T cell receptor (beta chain) sequence with its context. This clone was seen a few times. It has no known antigen specificity. Base quality data are lacking; no much larger clone is found one base away. This specimen comes from a study of T cell responses to AZD1222 COVID-19 vaccine (dated by TCRdb to the early 2020s). A note on the overall study: A total of 233 trial participants underwent TCR sequencing, of whom some 210 received two doses of AZD1222 and about 25 received two doses of the MenACWY control vaccine. Trial participants were enrolled into age subgroups of 18-55, 56-69 and 70-plus years, which contained 148, 28 and 57 TCR-sequenced participants, respectively. What the study reported, not specific to this receptor: Conclusions about previously exposed vaccinees are limited because only 5 or 6 AZD1222 recipients were SARS-CoV-2 seropositive at baseline. Because no samples from the day 14 peak response were available, repertoires could be characterized only after the peak T cell response. The whole spike protein was spanned by vaccine-associated CD4 TCRs, and dominant responses were seen in regions 160-218 and 743-854. Reportedly, close to half of the unique spike-specific TCRs recognized epitopes lying outside the regions that are mutated in the B.1.351 and B.1.1.7 variants. Participants were mostly white British, with more females than males. The authors suggested clonal diversity may have been underestimated. After two AZD1222 doses, both the breadth and the depth of spike-specific TCRs were significantly higher than at day 0 and than in MenACWY recipients. In the small 56-69-year group, the increase in depth fell short of significance, most likely because of low power.

The CDR3 regions of human TCRbeta chains were analyzed by immunosequencing. Regarding the original processing steps: Repertoire TCRs were matched against a reference library of SARS-CoV-2-specific TCRs generated with the MIRA antigen-specificity platform. Breadth was defined as the fraction of unique TCRs that were SARS-CoV-2-associated. Depth was defined as the fraction of total T cells that were SARS-CoV-2-associated. Each spike-specific TCR was assigned to its reactive spike region and to a CD4 or CD8 class using the MIRA data. Log10-transformed breadth and depth values were compared by one-way ANOVA with Sidak's multiple comparisons tests. Drawn from immuneACCESS, this table holds only the in-frame rearrangements with V and J called that TCRdb kept. Clones are partly lost; checked studies trace under half to an unresolved V gene and leave the rest unexplained. That table furnishes V, J and clone size, whereas the DNA furnished D and trimming. The sample table lists around 140,000 clones, around 92% of them with a count of one. The ten largest clones capture more than 10% of the sample.

The time point label, as the study defines it: sample from adult after SARS-CoV-2 infection, after symptom onset. Two convalescent COVID-19 patients, sampled after symptom onset from adults with prior SARS-CoV-2 infection, were also TCR-sequenced for comparison. A distance of 4 bases separates the germline ends of V and J, which lose 1 base and 4 bases respectively. The cysteine opens and the phenylalanine closes a CDR3 of 12 amino acids. Just the 36-base CDR3 DNA is kept, in frame starting at base 1. The CDR1 and CDR2 encoded by the germline V gene are SGHDN and FVKESK. The rearrangement joined TRBV14 to TRBJ1-1; a confident D gene designation cannot be given. The origin of this receptor is an adult who had recovered from COVID-19. Source: peripheral blood, taken after recovery from COVID-19. The CDR3 region reads CASSQVSTEAFF. The nucleotides are TGTGCCAGCAGCCAAGTTAGCACTGAAGCTTTCTTT.